The TCR beta chain under discussion was sequenced for a study of blood T cell repertoires in COVID-19. About the research overall: The United States, Italy and Spain supplied acute and convalescent COVID-19 samples.

CDR3 length: 13 amino acids. Per germline, CDR1 SNHLY and CDR2 FYNNEI. V dropped 0 bases and J dropped 9 bases, with 9 bases sitting between them. TCRdb's copy holds only in-frame clones and misses some; the assay was immunoSEQ multiplex PCR. There are roughly 300,000 clones in the sample; 83% occur only once, and roughly 10% lies in the top ten. The gene calls are TRBV2 and TRBJ2-1; no clear D. Sequenced: peripheral blood. The receptor's source is a woman between 50 and 59 years old who had recovered from COVID-19. In nucleotides, the CDR3 is TGTGCCAGCAGTGAAGCTTCCGGTTTTGAGCAGTTCTTC. Residues: CASSEASGFEQFF.